Listed here are 17 T cell receptor beta chains from one sample, sequenced in a study of T-cell reconstitution after alpha-beta-depleted transplantation in children. Preparation of the TCRbeta library was carried out with unique molecular identifiers. TCRdb re-called the PCR reads with MiXCR, one entry per CDR3 protein. Of some 830,000 distinct CDR3 sequences listed, about 16% are singletons. The input for sequencing was PBMCs, mostly from graft donor cells, taken 360 days after TCRalphabeta/CD19-depleted stem cell transplant. These receptors all stem from a male patient between 10 and 17 years old who had a stem cell transplant for acute lymphoblastic leukemia, so the T cells may come from the graft donor.

A few counts support this clonotype. The V and J genes are TRBV7-6 and TRBJ2-1; maybe TRBD1 (5 bases). Trimming took 4 bases from V and 6 from J, leaving 10 bases between them. Germline-derived CDR1 and CDR2 are SGHVS and FNYEAQ. The CDR3 has 13 residues. CDR3 region: CASSSKGPNEQFF. DNA of the CDR3: TGTGCCAGCAGCTCTAAGGGGCCCAATGAGCAGTTCTTC. Full variable domain (outside the CDR3, taken from reference TRBV7-6 and TRBJ2-1): GAGVSQSPRYKVTKRGQDVALRCDPISGHVSLYWYRQALGQGPEFLTYFNYEAQQDKSGLPNDRFSAERPEGSISTLTIQRTEQRDSAMYRCASSSKGPNEQFFGPGTRLTVL.

This chain links TRBV9 with TRBJ2-7; the match to TRBD1 covers 7 bases. V was clipped by 0 bases and J by 13 bases; unmatched bases: 7. From germline, CDR1 is SGDLS and CDR2 YYNGEE. The length of the CDR3 is 12 residues. The CDR3 loop is CASSVGTGRPYF. CDR3 DNA sequence: TGTGCCAGCAGCGTAGGGACAGGCCGACCATACTTC. The whole variable domain, remainder taken from reference TRBV9 and TRBJ2-7, is DSGVTQTPKHLITATGQRVTLRCSPRSGDLSVYWYQQSLDQGLQFLIQYYNGEERAKGNILERFSAQQFPDLHSELNLSSLELGDSALYFCASSVGTGRPYFGPGTRLTVT.

The chain is built from TRBV12-3 or TRBV12-4 and TRBJ2-7; D is unresolved. V was shortened by 7 bases and J by 4 bases, with 8 bases between the two germline ends. This CDR3 region has 11 residues. This CDR3 is CASNLIYEQYF. CDR3 nucleotide sequence: TGTGCCAGCAACTTGATATACGAGCAGTACTTC.

The genes are TRBV7-3 and TRBJ2-3; no definite D call. Germline V gene lookup returns CDR1 SGHTA and CDR2 FQGTGA. This CDR3 spans 12 amino acids. Trimming cost V 1 base and J 4 bases, with 3 bases left between them. CDR3 amino acids: CASSLIPDTQYF. Here the CDR3 DNA reads TGTGCCAGCAGCTTAATACCAGATACGCAGTATTTT. The entire variable domain, with the rest obtained from reference TRBV7-3 and TRBJ2-3, is as follows: GAGVSQTPSNKVTEKGKYVELRCDPISGHTALYWYRQSLGQGPEFLIYFQGTGAADDSGLPNDRFFAVRPEGSVSTLKIQRTERGDSAVYLCASSLIPDTQYFGPGTRLTVL.

This clonotype appeared a few times. The CDR3 sequence: CASSLGQGAGQQYF. Written as DNA, the CDR3 is TGTGCCAGCAGCCTGGGACAGGGGGCAGGACAGCAGTACTTC. The chain joins TRBV6-5 to TRBJ2-7; 12 nucleotides line up with TRBD1. The CDR3 covers 14 residues. Germline V lookup: CDR1 MNHEY, CDR2 SVGAGI. V gave up 6 bases and J gave up 8 bases; unmatched junction bases: 8.

This clonotype was counted only a few times. The chain joins TRBV2 to TRBJ1-5; D gene unclear. The ends were cut back, 4 bases at V and 0 bases at J, with 10 bases in the middle. The CDR3 runs 15 residues. Germline CDR1 reads SNHLY; CDR2 reads FYNNEI. The CDR3 DNA follows: TGTGCCAGCAGTGCCACAAGCTATAGCAATCAGCCCCAGCATTTT. Encoded protein: CASSATSYSNQPQHF.

This clonotype was detected many times. The chain's CDR3 is CASSQLLAGTGGELFF. In DNA form, the CDR3 reads TGCGCCAGCAGCCAGCTACTAGCGGGGACTGGCGGGGAGCTGTTTTTT. The chain uses TRBV4-1 and TRBJ2-2, with TRBD2 identical over 10 bases. The V gene end was trimmed by 3 bases and the J gene end by 7 bases; junction bases not matched to a gene: 8. In germline, CDR1 is MGHRA, CDR2 YSYEKL. The CDR3 spans 16 residues.

The chain has TRBV18 and TRBJ2-7; 13 nucleotides match TRBD2. The CDR3 extends over 15 amino acids. From germline, CDR1 is KGHSH and CDR2 LQKENI. V lost 3 bases and J lost 6; bases outside the gene matches: 5. The CDR3 region has the DNA TGTGCCAGCTCACCGGGGGGACTAGCGGGATTCGAGCAGTACTTC. This gives the protein CASSPGGLAGFEQYF.

This clonotype was recorded a few times. The rearrangement links TRBV11-1 to TRBJ2-7; D is possibly TRBD1 or TRBD2 (6 bases each). Per germline, CDR1 SGHAT and CDR2 FQDESV (reference sequence). V lost 7 bases and J 3 bases, leaving 19 bases between the germline ends. The CDR3 covers 15 residues. Here the CDR3 DNA reads TGTGCCAGCACCCAGGGCCGGGGGCTTGGCTACGAGCAGTACTTC. As protein: CASTQGRGLGYEQYF.

This clonotype was seen a few times. The chain combines TRBV20-1 with TRBJ2-5; D is uncertain. Germline CDR1 reads DFQATT; CDR2 reads SNEGSKA (reference sequence). V was trimmed by 5 bases and J by 4 bases, leaving 17 bases between them. This CDR3 has 14 residues. The CDR3 reads CSASRKVALETQYF. As DNA, the CDR3 is TGCAGTGCTTCACGGAAGGTAGCTTTAGAGACCCAGTACTTC.

The gene calls are TRBV5-6 and TRBJ2-5; D uncertain. This CDR3 is built from 13 residues. CDR1 is SGHDT, CDR2 YYEEEE, per germline. Trimming shortened V by 3 bases and J by 5 bases, and 11 bases separated the two germline ends. The CDR3 spells CASSWLGPETQYF. In DNA form, the CDR3 reads TGTGCCAGCAGCTGGTTGGGCCCGGAGACCCAGTACTTC.

In its sample, this clonotype was seen a few times. The V call is TRBV11-2, the J call TRBJ2-2; TRBD1 might be the D (5 bases). This CDR3 contains 14 residues. The germline V gene encodes CDR1 SGHAT and CDR2 FQNNGV. Trimming left V 3 bases short and J 6 bases short, with 11 bases between. CDR3 DNA sequence: TGTGCCAGCAGCTTCCTCCGACAGTCCGGGGAGCTGTTTTTT. This encodes CASSFLRQSGELFF.

In its sample, this clonotype was seen a few times. The V call is TRBV15, the J call TRBJ1-2; the match to TRBD1 covers 9 bases. This CDR3 spans 14 amino acids. Germline V lookup: CDR1 LNHNV, CDR2 YYDKDF (reference sequence). V shed 4 bases, J shed 5 bases, and the junction held 5 bases outside the gene matches. DNA for the CDR3: TGTGCCACCAGCACTCGACAGGGGGGATATGGCTACACCTTC. Its translation is CATSTRQGGYGYTF.

The chain has TRBV5-1 and TRBJ1-1; 12 bases line up with TRBD1. Looked up from germline, CDR1 is SGHRS and CDR2 is YFSETQ. The CDR3 has 17 residues. With V trimmed by 2 bases and J by 4 bases, 9 bases remained unmatched. The CDR3 DNA reads TGCGCCAGCAGCTTATACCGGGACAGGGGGCTAGGCACTGAAGCTTTCTTT. The encoded protein is CASSLYRDRGLGTEAFF.

This clonotype has a handful of counts. Here the CDR3 reads CATSDPSGAVETQYF. As DNA, the CDR3 is TGTGCCACCAGTGACCCCTCGGGGGCGGTGGAGACCCAGTACTTC. V and J are TRBV24-1 and TRBJ2-5; D is tentatively TRBD1 or TRBD2 (6 bases each). Trimming took off 4 bases at V and 5 bases at J, with 16 bases between the two ends. Germline V CDR1 and CDR2: KGHDR, SFDVKD. The CDR3 extends over 15 amino acids.

This clonotype has ten or more counts. The chain employs TRBV12-3 or TRBV12-4 and TRBJ1-2, with D unresolved. V was shortened by 4 bases and J by 4 bases, with 13 bases between the two germline ends. CDR3 length equals 14 residues. The CDR3 loop is CASSSHGGFYGYTF. As DNA, the CDR3 is TGTGCCAGCAGTTCCCACGGAGGTTTCTATGGCTACACCTTC.

This clonotype was counted ten times or more. The chain carries TRBV6-2 or TRBV6-3 and TRBJ2-3, with 10 bases matching TRBD2. Trimming removed 2 bases from V and 0 bases from J; junction bases left unmatched: 5. Germline loops: CDR1 MNHEY, CDR2 SVGEGT. This CDR3 contains 17 residues. DNA for the CDR3: TGTGCCAGCAGTTACGCCATACTAGCGGGGAGCACAGATACGCAGTATTTT. It is translated as CASSYAILAGSTDTQYF.